This T cell receptor beta chain was sequenced in a study of blood T cell repertoires in COVID-19. The overall study: PBMCs, B-cell-depleted T cells, or T cells provided the cDNA or gDNA that made up the material.

Data came from immunoSEQ multiplex PCR; TCRdb stores just in-frame clones and leaves some out. The table records about 380,000 clones, around 89% of them present only once. The germline CDR1 and CDR2 sequences are GTSNPN and SVGIG (reference sequence). Trimming stripped 8 bases from V and 0 bases from J, with 8 bases between. The CDR3 spans 11 residues. What was sequenced was PBMCs or T cells enriched from blood (not recorded which). This chain connects TRBV30 to TRBJ2-7; no firm D call. The TCR sequence derives from a young woman who had recovered from COVID-19. The CDR3 region is CASQSSYEQYF. CDR3 nucleotide sequence: TGTGCCAGCCAAAGCTCCTACGAGCAGTACTTC. Full variable domain (missing parts from reference TRBV30 and TRBJ2-7): SQTIHQWPATLVQPVGSPLSLECTVEGTSNPNLYWYRQAAGRGLQLLFYSVGIGQISSEVPQNLSASRPQDRQFILSSKKLLLSDSGFYLCASQSSYEQYFGPGTRLTVT.